The 3 T cell receptor beta chains below come from one sample, sequenced in a study of blood T cell repertoires in COVID-19. Generated by immunoSEQ multiplex PCR, the TCRdb table keeps only in-frame clones and is missing some. The sample shows fewer than 90,000 clones, over 70% of them seen only once. The sequenced sample was peripheral blood. Every receptor here comes from a woman in her forties or fifties with acute or convalescent COVID-19.

V usage is TRBV28 and J usage is TRBJ2-3, with D maybe TRBD1 (5 bases). CDR1 and CDR2 from the germline V gene are MDHEN and SYDVKM. This CDR3 has 14 residues. Trimming shortened V by 1 base and J by 3 bases, and 8 bases separated the two germline ends. CDR3 amino acids: CASSLSRTTDTQYF. DNA for the CDR3: TGTGCCAGCAGTTTATCCCGGACAACAGATACGCAGTATTTT.

The V gene is TRBV30, the J gene TRBJ1-1; the D gene is possibly TRBD1 (6 bases). The CDR3 is made up of 13 amino acids. Germline lookup yields CDR1 GTSNPN and CDR2 SVGIG (reference sequence). Trimming removed 8 bases at V and 0 bases at J, with 13 bases between. The DNA of the CDR3 is TGTGCCGGACGTACAGGGCTGAACACTGAAGCTTTCTTT. Amino acid sequence: CAGRTGLNTEAFF.

This chain uses TRBV2 with TRBJ2-2, with 12 bases fitting TRBD2. Germline V gene data show CDR1 as SNHLY and CDR2 as FYNNEI. Germline trimming cut 6 bases from V and 8 bases from J; bases unmatched to any gene: 7. This CDR3 spans 15 amino acids. The CDR3 reads CASSGLAGPGGELFF. The CDR3 region has the DNA TGTGCCAGCAGCGGACTAGCGGGGCCCGGGGGGGAGCTGTTTTTT.